This TCR beta chain was recovered during a study of blood T cell repertoires in COVID-19. Study at large: Material from acute and convalescent COVID-19 was sourced from the United States, Italy and Spain. PBMCs, B-cell-depleted T cells, or T cells were the source of the cDNA or gDNA that made up the material.

Source study methods: Amplifying reference gene primers gave estimates of nucleated cell counts. Method: immunoSEQ multiplex PCR; TCRdb's copy keeps in-frame clones and lacks some. V and J calls and clone size are given by that table; D and trimming were obtained from the DNA. This table holds some 69,000 clones, around 80% found once. J was trimmed by 4 bases and V by 4 bases; bases with no gene match: 5. Germline V CDR1 and CDR2: SGHRS, YFSETQ. The CDR3 has 15 amino acids. This receptor was taken from a man aged 80 or over with active or convalescent COVID-19. The sequenced sample was peripheral blood. This chain uses TRBV5-1 with TRBJ2-2, with TRBD1 matching 9 bases. The CDR3 region has the DNA TGCGCCAGCAGCCTGGGACAGGGCGGCACCGGGGAGCTGTTTTTT. This sequence encodes CASSLGQGGTGELFF.